A single T cell receptor (beta chain) is shown here with its context. This sample stems from a study of identical twins. The CDR3 extends over 22 amino acids. A universal primer site was created by template switching, with the cDNA bearing unique molecular identifiers. From the 5' RACE reads, TCRdb called clonotypes with MiXCR, one entry per CDR3 protein. The sample has about 530,000 distinct CDR3 sequences, approximately 20% seen once; the top ten hold 0.4% to 0.6%. Each donor (without exception) was a healthy Caucasian. The same sample was also used in a study of yellow fever vaccine responses in identical twins.

Sequencing was done on a sample of CD4+ T cells sorted from blood. The source is a young woman in good health. The chain links TRBV21-1 to TRBJ2-1; the table's D call, TRBD1, has no DNA check behind it. TRBV21-1 is shown as a pseudogene. The CDR3 loop is CASSNQSQPDTDQRDPLREQFF. The DNA for the CDR3 is TGTGCCAGCAGCAACCAAAGCCAACCGGACACCGATCAGCGGGACCCCCTACGTGAGCAGTTCTTC.